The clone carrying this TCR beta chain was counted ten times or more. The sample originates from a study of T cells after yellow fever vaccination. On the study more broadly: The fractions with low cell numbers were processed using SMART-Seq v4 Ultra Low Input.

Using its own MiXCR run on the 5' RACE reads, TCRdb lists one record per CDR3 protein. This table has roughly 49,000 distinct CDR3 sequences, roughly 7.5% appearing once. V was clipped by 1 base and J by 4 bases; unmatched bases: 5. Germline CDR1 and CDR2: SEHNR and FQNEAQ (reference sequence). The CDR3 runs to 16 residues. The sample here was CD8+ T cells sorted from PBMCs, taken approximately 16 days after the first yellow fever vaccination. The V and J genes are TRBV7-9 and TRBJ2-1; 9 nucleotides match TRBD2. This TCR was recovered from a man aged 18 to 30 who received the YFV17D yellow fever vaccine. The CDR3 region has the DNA TGTGCCAGCAGCTTAGTAATAGCGGGGGTGTACAATGAGCAGTTCTTC. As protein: CASSLVIAGVYNEQFF.